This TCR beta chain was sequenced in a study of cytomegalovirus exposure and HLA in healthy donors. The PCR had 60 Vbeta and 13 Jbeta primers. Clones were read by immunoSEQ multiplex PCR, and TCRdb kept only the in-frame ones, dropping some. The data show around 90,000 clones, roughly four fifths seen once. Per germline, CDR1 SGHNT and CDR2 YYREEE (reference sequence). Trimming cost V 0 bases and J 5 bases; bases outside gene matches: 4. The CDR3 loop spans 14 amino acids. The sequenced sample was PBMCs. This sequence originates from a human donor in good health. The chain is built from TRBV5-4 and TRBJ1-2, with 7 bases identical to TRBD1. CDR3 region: CASSLGTGGYGYTF. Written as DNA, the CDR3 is TGTGCCAGCAGCTTGGGGACAGGCGGTTATGGCTACACCTTC. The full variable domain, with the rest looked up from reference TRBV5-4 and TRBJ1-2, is ETGVTQSPTHLIKTRGQQVTLRCSSQSGHNTVSWYQQALGQGPQFIFQYYREEENGRGNFPPRFSGLQFPNYSSELNVNALELDDSALYLCASSLGTGGYGYTFGSGTRLTVV.